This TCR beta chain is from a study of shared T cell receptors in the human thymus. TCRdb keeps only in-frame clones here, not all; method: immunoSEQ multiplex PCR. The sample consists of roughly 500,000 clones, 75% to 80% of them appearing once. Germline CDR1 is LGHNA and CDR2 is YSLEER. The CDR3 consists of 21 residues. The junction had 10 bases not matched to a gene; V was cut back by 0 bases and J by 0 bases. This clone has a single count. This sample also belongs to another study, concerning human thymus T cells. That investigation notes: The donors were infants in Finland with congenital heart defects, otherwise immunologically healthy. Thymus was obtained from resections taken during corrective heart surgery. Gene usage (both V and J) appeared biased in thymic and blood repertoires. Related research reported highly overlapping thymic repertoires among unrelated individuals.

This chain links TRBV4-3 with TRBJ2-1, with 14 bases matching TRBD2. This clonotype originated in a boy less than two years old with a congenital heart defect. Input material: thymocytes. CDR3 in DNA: TGCGCCAGCAGCCAAGATCGGGGACTAGCGGGAGATTTGAACTCCTACAATGAGCAGTTCTTC. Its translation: CASSQDRGLAGDLNSYNEQFF.